Listed below are T cell receptor beta chains from one sample, sequenced in a study of CD8 T cells in Susac syndrome. TCRdb redid the calling of the immunoSEQ multiplex PCR reads with MiXCR, one entry per CDR3 protein. The sample includes about 130,000 distinct CDR3 sequences, around 96% of them seen just once. The sequenced material came from CD8+ T cells from PBMCs. The receptors here all came from a human donor with Susac syndrome. CDR3s include the opening cysteine and the closing phenylalanine or tryptophan. A D gene is named only where the DNA matches it firmly. Size is omitted from some rows. Given values are once, few, many or a class for expanded clones.

17	-	TRBV6-1	-	TRBJ2-1	TGTGCCAGCAGCCCGTTAGACCGGGGGAATAGGTACAATGAGCAGTTCTTC	CASSPLDRGNRYNEQFF
18	-	TRBV30	-	TRBJ2-1	TGTGCCTGGAGTTTGCTCCCGGGGACCACTTCAACCTACAATGAGCAGTTCTTC	CAWSLLPGTTSTYNEQFF
13	-	TRBV30	-	TRBJ1-1	TGTGCCTGGAGTCCAGGTACGAACACTGAAGCTTTCTTT	CAWSPGTNTEAFF
15	-	TRBV11-2	once	TRBJ2-1	TGTGCCAGCAGCTTAGAGGGGGACGGCGACAATGAGCAGTTCTTC	CASSLEGDGDNEQFF
13	-	TRBV24-1	-	TRBJ2-3	TGTGCCACCAGTGATTTAAACCAAGATACGCAGTATTTT	CATSDLNQDTQYF
15	TRBD2	TRBV20-1	once	TRBJ2-1	TGCAGTGCTAGAGATGGATCTAGCGGGGGGAATGAGCAGTTCTTC	CSARDGSSGGNEQFF
15	TRBD2	TRBV6-4	few	TRBJ2-3	TGTGCCAGCAGCCCCGGCGGGGGTGGCACAGATACGCAGTATTTT	CASSPGGGGTDTQYF
16	TRBD2	TRBV11-2	-	TRBJ2-3	TGTGCCAGCACCAAACCGGGACTAGCGGGGGGAGATACGCAGTATTTT	CASTKPGLAGGDTQYF
14	-	TRBV12-3/TRBV12-4	-	TRBJ1-1	TGTGCCAGCAGTTTACGGGGCAATATCGCTGAAGCTTTCTTT	CASSLRGNIAEAFF
13	-	TRBV12-3/TRBV12-4	-	TRBJ2-3	TGTGCCAGCAGTCCAGGGGACGCAACTACGCAGTATTTT	CASSPGDATTQYF
15	-	TRBV12-3/TRBV12-4	-	TRBJ2-3	TGTGCCAGTGCTAGGGGTACTTCTAGCACAGATACGCAGTATTTT	CASARGTSSTDTQYF
15	-	TRBV7-8	once	TRBJ1-1	TGTGCCAGCAGCTCCGGACAGCCGGGAACCACTGAAGCTTTCTTT	CASSSGQPGTTEAFF
13	-	TRBV6-1	-	TRBJ1-1	TGTGCCAGCAGTGAAACTCGACCGAGTGAAGCTTTCTTT	CASSETRPSEAFF
14	-	TRBV7-3	-	TRBJ2-5	TGTGCCAGCAAACGGGGCCCCTACACAGAGACCCAGTACTTC	CASKRGPYTETQYF
15	TRBD2	TRBV4-2	-	TRBJ2-7	TGTGCCAGCAGCCAACTAGCGGGAGAGGCCTACGAGCAGTACTTC	CASSQLAGEAYEQYF
15	TRBD1	TRBV7-9	-	TRBJ2-3	TGTGCCAGCAGCCCCCGACAGGGCCGCACAGATACGCAGTATTTT	CASSPRQGRTDTQYF
12	-	TRBV7-2	-	TRBJ2-5	TGTGCCAGCAGCTTTGTGGGGGAGACCCAGTACTTC	CASSFVGETQYF
13	-	TRBV28	-	TRBJ2-7	TGTGCCAGCAGTCCGACAGGATACTACGAGCAGTACTTC	CASSPTGYYEQYF
12	TRBD2	TRBV30	once	TRBJ2-2	TGTGCCTGGATGCTAGCGGGAGGGGAGCTGTTTTTT	CAWMLAGGELFF
14	-	TRBV20-1	-	TRBJ1-1	TGCAGTGCCCCACTAACGAGAACGAACACTGAAGCTTTCTTT	CSAPLTRTNTEAFF
13	TRBD1	TRBV30	-	TRBJ1-5	TGTGCCTGGGGGGACAGAACCTATCAGCCCCAGCATTTT	CAWGDRTYQPQHF
13	TRBD1	TRBV7-6	-	TRBJ2-7	TGTGCCAGCAGCCCCGGACAGGGGGCCGAGCAGTACTTC	CASSPGQGAEQYF
15	-	TRBV9	-	TRBJ2-3	TGTGCCAGCAGCGTAGAAGGGAGAGTATCGGATACGCAGTATTTT	CASSVEGRVSDTQYF
13	-	TRBV9	once	TRBJ1-1	TGTGCCAGCAGCGCCGGACATAACACTGAAGCTTTCTTT	CASSAGHNTEAFF
13	-	TRBV7-2	-	TRBJ1-5	TGTGCCAGCAGCTTAGCGCTGGGGCAGCCCCAGCATTTT	CASSLALGQPQHF
19	-	TRBV28	once	TRBJ2-5	TGTGCCAGCAGTCTGCCAAAAGACCGCCGGGGCGATCAGCTGCTGACCCAGTACTTC	CASSLPKDRRGDQLLTQYF
13	-	TRBV7-9	-	TRBJ2-3	TGTGCCAGCAGTCCGGGTAGCACAGATACGCAGTATTTT	CASSPGSTDTQYF
12	TRBD1	TRBV5-1	-	TRBJ2-7	TGCGCCAGCAGCTGGGCAGGGGGCGAGCAGTACTTC	CASSWAGGEQYF
14	TRBD2	TRBV30	-	TRBJ2-7	TGTGCCTGGAGTGTACTAGCGAGCTCCTACGAGCAGTACTTC	CAWSVLASSYEQYF
13	TRBD1	TRBV20-1	-	TRBJ2-7	TGCAGTGCTAGTGCCGGGACAGGGGCACGTCGGTACTTC	CSASAGTGARRYF
14	TRBD2	TRBV20-1	-	TRBJ2-1	TGCAGTGCTAGGGCCGGACTAGCGGGAGGGGAGCAGTTCTTC	CSARAGLAGGEQFF
11	TRBD1	TRBV30	once	TRBJ1-1	TGTGCGCGAACAGAGGGGGCTCTAGCTTTCTTT	CARTEGALAFF
16	-	TRBV3-1	-	TRBJ2-7	TGTGCCAGCAGCCAAGATGGTCCTTCGGGGTCGGGCGAGCAGTACTTC	CASSQDGPSGSGEQYF
16	TRBD1	TRBV20-1	-	TRBJ1-5	TGCAGTGCTAGATTAGTGGGACAGGGCGCCGAACAGCCCCAGCATTTT	CSARLVGQGAEQPQHF